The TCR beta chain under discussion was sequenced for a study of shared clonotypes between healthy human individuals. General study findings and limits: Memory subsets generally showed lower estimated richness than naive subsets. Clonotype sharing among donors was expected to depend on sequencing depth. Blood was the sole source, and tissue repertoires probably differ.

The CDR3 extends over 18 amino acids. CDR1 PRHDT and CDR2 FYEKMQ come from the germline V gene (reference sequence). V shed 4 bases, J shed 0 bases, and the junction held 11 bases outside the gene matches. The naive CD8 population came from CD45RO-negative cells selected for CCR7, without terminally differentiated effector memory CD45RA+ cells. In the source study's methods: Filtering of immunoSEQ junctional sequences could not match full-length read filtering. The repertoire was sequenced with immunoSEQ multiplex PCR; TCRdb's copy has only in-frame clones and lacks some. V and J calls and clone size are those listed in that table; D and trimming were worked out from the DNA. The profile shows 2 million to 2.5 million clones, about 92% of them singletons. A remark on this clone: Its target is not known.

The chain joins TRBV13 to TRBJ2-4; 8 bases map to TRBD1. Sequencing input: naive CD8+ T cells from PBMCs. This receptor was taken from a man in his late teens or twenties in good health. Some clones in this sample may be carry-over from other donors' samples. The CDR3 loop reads CASSSSQKQGVAKNIQYF. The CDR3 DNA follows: TGTGCCAGCAGCTCAAGTCAAAAACAGGGGGTAGCCAAAAACATTCAGTACTTC.